The 32 T cell receptor beta chains below were found in one sample sequenced in a study of T cell responses to AZD1222 COVID-19 vaccine. Repertoires were generated with immunoSEQ multiplex PCR, while TCRdb's copy carries only in-frame clones and drops some. The sample records 45,000 to 65,000 clones, nearly 80% being singletons. Source: peripheral blood, taken 28 days after the second AZD1222 dose. These receptors were collected from an adult who received the AZD1222 COVID-19 vaccine.

This clone was seen only a few times. The chain has TRBV18 and TRBJ1-6; D remains unclear. The CDR3 spans 14 residues. V was trimmed by 3 bases and J by 10 bases, leaving 13 bases between them. CDR1 is KGHSH, CDR2 LQKENI, per germline. The CDR3 region has the DNA TGTGCCAGCTCACCCGGGCTGGAGCGATCACCCCTCCACTTT. Translation: CASSPGLERSPLHF.

Only a few counts were recorded for this clone. V gene TRBV11-2 combines with J gene TRBJ2-1; D is possibly TRBD1 (5 bases). Trimming took 7 bases from V and 6 from J, leaving 13 bases between them. Per the germline V gene, CDR1 is SGHAT and CDR2 is FQNNGV. CDR3 length equals 13 residues. As DNA, the CDR3 is TGTGCCAGCAAACAAGGGGTCCCCAATGAGCAGTTCTTC. Translated: CASKQGVPNEQFF.

The chain couples TRBV7-2 to TRBJ1-6; D is ambiguous. The CDR3 has 16 amino acids. Germline-derived CDR1 and CDR2 are SGHTA and FQGNSA. V was trimmed by 2 bases and J by 0 bases, leaving 8 bases between them. The CDR3 reads CASSLTSSSYNSPLHF. Here the CDR3 DNA reads TGTGCCAGCAGCTTAACTTCGAGCTCCTATAATTCACCCCTCCACTTT.

The chain combines TRBV4-1 with TRBJ1-6, with D possibly TRBD1 on 6 matching bases. Germline CDR1 MGHRA, CDR2 YSYEKL. Trimming pared 1 base from V and 7 bases from J, leaving 8 bases between. This CDR3 is 14 amino acids long. The CDR3 is CASSQGTVNSPLHF. The CDR3 DNA sequence: TGCGCCAGCAGCCAAGGGACAGTAAATTCACCCCTCCACTTT.

The genes are TRBV27 and TRBJ1-1; D gene unclear. Germline CDR1 is MNHEY and CDR2 is SMNVEV (reference sequence). V was cut by 1 base and J by 3 bases, with 9 bases left in between. The CDR3 extends over 14 amino acids. In DNA form, the CDR3 reads TGTGCCAGCAGTTTATGGCACGGGGACACTGAAGCTTTCTTT. Protein: CASSLWHGDTEAFF.

The chain employs TRBV28 and TRBJ2-6, with no clear D. Germline CDR1 reads MDHEN; CDR2 reads SYDVKM. Trimming cost V 6 bases and J 0 bases, with 15 bases left between them. The CDR3 runs to 17 residues. The CDR3 sequence is CASSPNMQGSGANVLTF. In nucleotides, the CDR3 is TGTGCCAGCAGCCCTAATATGCAAGGCTCTGGGGCCAACGTCCTGACTTTC.

This clone occurred a few times. The chain combines TRBV9 with TRBJ2-7, with a possible D match to TRBD2 (6 bases). Germline CDR1 SGDLS, CDR2 YYNGEE. Trimming pared 4 bases from V and 7 bases from J, leaving 18 bases between. The CDR3 spans 14 residues. The CDR3 sequence is CASSPRFSSGEQYF. For the CDR3, the DNA is TGTGCCAGCAGCCCCCGCTTTAGTAGCGGTGAGCAGTACTTC.

The rearrangement uses TRBV19 and TRBJ1-2, with 9 bases fitting TRBD1. CDR1 is LNHDA, CDR2 SQIVND, per germline (reference sequence). The CDR3 is 16 amino acids. Unmatched junction bases numbered 13, after V lost 6 bases and J lost 5 bases. The CDR3 nucleotides are TGTGCCAGTAGCCCCGGACAGGGGAAAGGGGAGTATGGCTACACCTTC. Translating it yields CASSPGQGKGEYGYTF.

The chain joins TRBV6-1 to TRBJ2-1; D uncertain. There are 15 residues in the CDR3. V was trimmed by 4 bases and J by 0 bases, leaving 10 bases between them. CDR1 is MNHNS, CDR2 SASEGT, per germline. CDR3 bases: TGTGCCAGCAGTGCCCAGGTGAGCTCCTACAATGAGCAGTTCTTC. Its translation is CASSAQVSSYNEQFF.

In its sample, this clone was seen a few times. The genes are TRBV5-4 and TRBJ1-2; D is undetermined. The CDR3 covers 12 residues. Trimming removed 0 bases from V and 8 bases from J, with 8 bases in between. Germline CDR1 is SGHNT and CDR2 is YYREEE (reference sequence). DNA of the CDR3: TGTGCCAGCAGCTTGGGCGCCGTGGGCTACACCTTC. This sequence encodes CASSLGAVGYTF.

The chain joins TRBV19 to TRBJ2-1; D possibly corresponds to TRBD1 (5 bases). CDR3 size: 14 residues. Germline CDR1 and CDR2: LNHDA and SQIVND (reference sequence). Trimming removed 4 bases at V and 4 bases at J, with 11 bases between. The CDR3 DNA reads TGTGCCAGTAGTAGGCAGGGTGGGTACAATGAGCAGTTCTTC. Protein: CASSRQGGYNEQFF.

V usage is TRBV29-1 and J usage is TRBJ1-1; tentative D call: TRBD1 (5 bases). The CDR3 totals 16 residues. Looked up from germline, CDR1 is SQVTM and CDR2 is ANQGSEA. V was clipped by 7 bases and J by 1 base, with 22 bases between them. This CDR3 is CSAFLGGVGRNTEAFF. The CDR3 nucleotides are TGCAGCGCCTTCCTCGGGGGGGTCGGGCGGAACACTGAAGCTTTCTTT.

The chain uses TRBV24-1 and TRBJ2-3, with 10 bases fitting TRBD1. Trimming removed 3 bases from V and 3 bases from J; junction bases left unmatched: 5. CDR3 length equals 16 residues. The germline CDR1 and CDR2 sequences are KGHDR and SFDVKD. Written as DNA, the CDR3 is TGTGCCACCAGTGATCCCGGGACAGGGGAAACAGATACGCAGTATTTT. It translates to CATSDPGTGETDTQYF.

This chain joins TRBV28 and TRBJ1-1; D is perhaps TRBD1 (5 bases). V dropped 7 bases and J dropped 5 bases, with 17 bases sitting between them. CDR1 is MDHEN and CDR2 is SYDVKM in the germline V gene. This CDR3 has 14 amino acids. CDR3 DNA: TGTGCCAGCATCCAGCGGGGGTCGTGGACTGAAGCTTTCTTT. Translating it yields CASIQRGSWTEAFF.

This clone has just a few counts. The rearrangement links TRBV6-6 to TRBJ1-2; TRBD1 matches 8 bases. Germline trimming cut 4 bases from V and 4 bases from J; bases unmatched to any gene: 8. This CDR3 contains 15 residues. Germline CDR1 and CDR2: MNHNY and SVGAGI (reference sequence). CDR3 in amino acids: CASSSPDRATYGYTF. The CDR3, as DNA: TGTGCCAGCAGTTCGCCGGACAGGGCGACCTATGGCTACACCTTC.

CDR3: CSVEAGGDQPQHF. CDR3 nucleotides: TGCAGCGTTGAAGCAGGGGGCGACCAGCCCCAGCATTTT. The chain employs TRBV29-1 and TRBJ1-5, with 8 bases that match TRBD1. The junction had 3 bases not matched to a gene; V was cut back by 1 base and J by 7 bases. This CDR3 is built from 13 residues. Germline CDR1 reads SQVTM; CDR2 reads ANQGSEA. Combining the CDR3 with reference TRBV29-1 and TRBJ1-5 gives the whole variable domain SAVISQKPSRDICQRGTSLTIQCQVDSQVTMMFWYRQQPGQSLTLIATANQGSEATYESGFVIDKFPISRPNLTFSTLTVSNMSPEDSSIYLCSVEAGGDQPQHFGDGTRLSIL.

The V gene is TRBV28, the J gene TRBJ2-6; D is possibly TRBD1 (6 bases). Germline loops: CDR1 MDHEN, CDR2 SYDVKM. Trimming pared 5 bases from V and 1 base from J, leaving 9 bases between. CDR3 size: 15 residues. CDR3 in amino acids: CASSPGQSGANVLTF. The CDR3 DNA reads TGTGCCAGCAGTCCCGGACAGTCTGGGGCCAACGTCCTGACTTTC. Using reference TRBV28 and TRBJ2-6 for the parts outside the CDR3, the full variable domain is DVKVTQSSRYLVKRTGEKVFLECVQDMDHENMFWYRQDPGLGLRLIYFSYDVKMKEKGDIPEGYSVSREKKERFSLILESASTNQTSMYLCASSPGQSGANVLTFGAGSRLTVL.

This chain joins TRBV6-5 and TRBJ2-1, with D unresolved. This CDR3 contains 15 residues. Germline V gene lookup returns CDR1 MNHEY and CDR2 SVGAGI. Trimming removed 5 bases at V and 6 bases at J, with 17 bases between. The CDR3 is CASSPLTDLSNEQFF. Here the CDR3 DNA reads TGTGCCAGCAGTCCATTAACGGACCTATCCAATGAGCAGTTCTTC.

Only one count was recorded for this clone. The chain recombines TRBV19 with TRBJ1-5; TRBD1 matches 9 bases. CDR1 LNHDA and CDR2 SQIVND come from the germline V gene (reference sequence). V dropped 4 bases and J dropped 7; count of bases not matched to a gene: 8. The CDR3 spans 15 residues. This CDR3 is CASSTIPGQGQPQHF. The CDR3 DNA follows: TGTGCCAGTAGTACGATCCCGGGACAGGGCCAGCCCCAGCATTTT.

This clone has just one count. The genes are TRBV18 and TRBJ1-1, with D perhaps matching TRBD1 (5 bases). Germline lookup yields CDR1 KGHSH and CDR2 LQKENI. The CDR3 sequence is 16 residues long. Trimming shortened V by 3 bases and J by 1 base, and 15 bases separated the two germline ends. This chain's CDR3 is CASSPLTRGTNTEAFF. The DNA of the CDR3 is TGTGCCAGCTCACCCTTGACCCGGGGGACGAACACTGAAGCTTTCTTT.

This clone was observed once. J is TRBJ1-6 and V is TRBV6-5, with D possibly matching TRBD1 (6 bases). The CDR3 covers 15 residues. CDR1 and CDR2 from the germline V gene are MNHEY and SVGAGI. V dropped 6 bases and J dropped 6 bases, with 15 bases sitting between them. The CDR3 here is CASRIETGFNSPLHF. CDR3 coding DNA: TGTGCCAGCAGAATCGAAACAGGGTTTAATTCACCCCTCCACTTT.

The chain employs TRBV3-1 (or the pseudogene TRBV3-2) and TRBJ1-6; D might be TRBD1 (5 bases). The V gene lost 4 bases and the J gene lost 8 bases, with 21 bases spanning the gap. From germline, CDR1 is LGHDT and CDR2 YNNKEL (reference sequence). The CDR3 runs 17 residues. CDR3 amino acids: CASSLREISGVDSPLHF. In nucleotides, the CDR3 is TGTGCCAGCAGCCTCCGGGAGATCTCGGGGGTAGATTCACCCCTCCACTTT.

The chain joins TRBV7-3 to TRBJ1-3, with TRBD1 as a possible D gene (6 bases). The CDR3 loop spans 13 amino acids. V lost 4 bases and J lost 4, with 8 bases in between. Per germline, CDR1 SGHTA and CDR2 FQGTGA. The CDR3 here is CASSSGQGNTIYF. Here the CDR3 DNA reads TGTGCCAGCAGCTCCGGACAGGGAAACACCATATATTTT.

CDR3 sequence reads: CASSLDSYLNYGYTF. Written as DNA, the CDR3 is TGTGCCAGCAGCTTGGACAGCTACCTTAACTATGGCTACACCTTC. V is TRBV11-2 and J is TRBJ1-2; the D gene is possibly TRBD1 (6 bases). V shed 3 bases and J shed 1 base, with 12 bases lying between them. Germline-derived CDR1 and CDR2 are SGHAT and FQNNGV. The CDR3 has 15 residues.

This clone occurred once. This chain links TRBV7-9 with TRBJ1-2, with 9 bases aligning to TRBD1. Looked up from germline, CDR1 is SEHNR and CDR2 is FQNEAQ (reference sequence). The CDR3 sequence is 15 residues long. V gave up 1 base and J gave up 8 bases; unmatched junction bases: 8. For the CDR3, the DNA is TGTGCCAGCAGCTTAGAGGGACAGGGCTCTCGAGGCTACACCTTC. This encodes CASSLEGQGSRGYTF.

The chain is built from TRBV5-1 and TRBJ1-2; D call uncertain. Germline V gene lookup returns CDR1 SGHRS and CDR2 YFSETQ. The CDR3 contains 13 residues. V gave up 0 bases and J gave up 0 bases, with 3 bases separating them. Written as DNA, the CDR3 is TGCGCCAGCAGCTTGGAAGCTAACTATGGCTACACCTTC. This encodes CASSLEANYGYTF.

The CDR3 is CASSPAQGNEKLFF. The CDR3 DNA is TGCGCCAGCAGCCCGGCGCAGGGAAATGAAAAACTGTTTTTT. The genes are TRBV5-1 and TRBJ1-4; tentative D call: TRBD1 (5 bases). The V and J ends lost 4 bases and 5 bases respectively, with 12 bases between them. Germline V gives CDR1 SGHRS, CDR2 YFSETQ. The CDR3 is made up of 14 amino acids. Full variable domain (outside the CDR3, taken from reference TRBV5-1 and TRBJ1-4): KAGVTQTPRYLIKTRGQQVTLSCSPISGHRSVSWYQQTPGQGLQFLFEYFSETQRNKGNFPGRFSGRQFSNSRSEMNVSTLELGDSALYLCASSPAQGNEKLFFGSGTQLSVL.

This chain uses TRBV15 with TRBJ2-1, with D perhaps TRBD2 (6 bases). The V gene's germline CDR1 is LNHNV and CDR2 YYDKDF (reference sequence). This CDR3 spans 13 amino acids. V lost 8 bases and J lost 4, with 12 bases in between. The CDR3 DNA sequence: TGTGCCACCCGAACCGGGACTTACAATGAGCAGTTCTTC. It codes for CATRTGTYNEQFF. Using reference TRBV15 and TRBJ2-1 for the parts outside the CDR3, the full variable domain is DAMVIQNPRYQVTQFGKPVTLSCSQTLNHNVMYWYQQKSSQAPKLLFHYYDKDFNNEADTPDNFQSRRPNTSFCFLDIRSPGLGDTAMYLCATRTGTYNEQFFGPGTRLTVL.

This chain connects TRBV10-3 to TRBJ1-1; D is ambiguous. The CDR3 totals 14 residues. Germline V gene sequence: CDR1 ENHRY, CDR2 SYGVKD. The V end was cut by 2 bases, the J end by 0 bases, with 7 bases between. The CDR3 sequence is CAISEQGLNTEAFF. CDR3 nucleotide sequence: TGTGCCATCAGTGAGCAAGGGCTGAACACTGAAGCTTTCTTT.

This clone showed up just once. The chain carries TRBV15 and TRBJ1-3; 9 positions match TRBD1. The CDR3 contains 16 residues. Germline-derived CDR1 and CDR2 are LNHNV and YYDKDF (reference sequence). J gave up 2 bases and V 1 base, and 3 bases lay outside the gene matches. CDR3 residues: CATSRGQGGTGNTIYF. The DNA for the CDR3 is TGTGCCACCAGCAGAGGACAGGGGGGGACTGGAAACACCATATATTTT.

The chain links TRBV19 to TRBJ2-1; a possible D gene is TRBD2 (5 bases). Germline CDR1 LNHDA, CDR2 SQIVND (reference sequence). The CDR3 loop spans 14 amino acids. The V and J ends lost 3 bases and 9 bases respectively, with 15 bases between them. The CDR3 region has the DNA TGTGCCAGTAGTATCCGGGGATCTCTTGCTGAGCAGTTCTTC. Protein product: CASSIRGSLAEQFF.

The chain employs TRBV11-3 and TRBJ2-5, with D uncertain. The CDR3 loop spans 12 amino acids. The V end lost 8 bases, the J end lost 0 bases, and 7 bases lay between the germline ends. CDR1 is SGHNT, CDR2 YENEEA, per germline. CDR3: CASSPDQETQYF. The CDR3 DNA sequence: TGTGCCAGCTCGCCAGACCAAGAGACCCAGTACTTC. The full variable domain, its missing parts supplied by reference TRBV11-3 and TRBJ2-5, is EAGVVQSPRYKIIEKKQPVAFWCNPISGHNTLYWYLQNLGQGPELLIRYENEEAVDDSQLPKDRFSAERLKGVDSTLKIQPAELGDSAVYLCASSPDQETQYFGPGTRLLVL.